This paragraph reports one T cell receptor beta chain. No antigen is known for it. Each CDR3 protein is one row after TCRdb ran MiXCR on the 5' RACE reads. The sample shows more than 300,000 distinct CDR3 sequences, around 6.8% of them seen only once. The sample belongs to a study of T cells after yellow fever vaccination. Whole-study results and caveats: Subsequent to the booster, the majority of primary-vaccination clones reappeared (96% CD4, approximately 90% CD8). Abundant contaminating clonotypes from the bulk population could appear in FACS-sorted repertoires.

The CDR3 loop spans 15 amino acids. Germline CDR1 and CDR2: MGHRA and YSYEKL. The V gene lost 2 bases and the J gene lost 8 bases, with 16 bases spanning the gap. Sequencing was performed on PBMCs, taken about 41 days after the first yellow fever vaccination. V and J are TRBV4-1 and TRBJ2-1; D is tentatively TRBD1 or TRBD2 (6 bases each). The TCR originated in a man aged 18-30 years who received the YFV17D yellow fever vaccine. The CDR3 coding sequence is TGCGCCAGCAGCCAACATCAAGGAGGGGGAGATGAGCAGTTCTTC. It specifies CASSQHQGGGDEQFF.